The 26 T cell receptor beta chains presented below share a single source sample, sequenced in a study of control samples from healthy donors and cancer patients. Some clones are missing from TCRdb's copy, which holds only in-frame ones; the method was immunoSEQ multiplex PCR. Of 100,000 to 150,000 clones in the sample, over 75% were seen once. The source material was blood. These receptors were obtained from a man in his late teens or twenties in good health.

This rearrangement joins TRBV27 to TRBJ2-2; 8 nucleotides align to TRBD1. The CDR3 totals 15 residues. After removal of 6 bases from V and 4 bases from J, the junction contained 7 bases not matched to a gene. CDR1 and CDR2 from the germline V gene are MNHEY and SMNVEV (reference sequence). Here the CDR3 reads CASRQGGAGTGELFF. DNA of the CDR3: TGTGCCAGCAGACAGGGGGGAGCGGGCACCGGGGAGCTGTTTTTT.

This clone was recorded once. The chain links TRBV5-1 to TRBJ2-5; D perhaps matches TRBD1 (6 bases). Germline V gene data show CDR1 as SGHRS and CDR2 as YFSETQ. This CDR3 has 12 amino acids. V was cut by 5 bases and J by 1 base, with 6 bases left in between. CDR3 in amino acids: CASRQGQETQYF. Written as DNA, the CDR3 is TGCGCCAGCAGACAGGGCCAAGAGACCCAGTACTTC.

The chain carries TRBV5-4 and TRBJ1-4; TRBD1 matches 8 bases. The CDR3 loop spans 15 amino acids. Trimming removed 4 bases from V and 5 bases from J; junction bases left unmatched: 7. CDR1 is SGHNT, CDR2 YYREEE, per germline (reference sequence). This chain's CDR3 is CASSARDRPNEKLFF. The CDR3 DNA is TGTGCCAGCAGCGCCCGGGACAGGCCAAATGAAAAACTGTTTTTT.

The chain combines TRBV10-3 with TRBJ1-2; 8 nucleotides agree with TRBD1. The germline V gene has CDR1 ENHRY and CDR2 SYGVKD. The V gene end was trimmed by 2 bases and the J gene end by 3 bases; junction bases not matched to a gene: 14. The CDR3 is made up of 18 amino acids. Written as DNA, the CDR3 is TGTGCCATCAGTGAGCCCCCACGACAGGGGAAGTTCGACTATGGCTACACCTTC. It specifies CAISEPPRQGKFDYGYTF.

The rearrangement uses TRBV18 and TRBJ1-4; 7 bases line up with TRBD1. Germline-derived CDR1 and CDR2 are KGHSH and LQKENI. The trim removed 3 bases at V and 5 bases at J, leaving 6 bases unmatched. The CDR3 spans 15 residues. CDR3 DNA: TGTGCCAGCTCACCTCCAGGGGGGCGGAATGAAAAACTGTTTTTT. It encodes CASSPPGGRNEKLFF.

V usage is TRBV24-1 and J usage is TRBJ2-2, with 9 bases matching TRBD1. J gave up 7 bases and V 5 bases, and 7 bases lay outside the gene matches. Germline V gene data show CDR1 as KGHDR and CDR2 as SFDVKD. This CDR3 spans 15 amino acids. This CDR3 is CATSGTQGAVGELFF. The CDR3 region has the DNA TGTGCCACCAGTGGAACACAGGGGGCGGTCGGGGAGCTGTTTTTT.

This clone came up a few times. The chain combines TRBV2 with TRBJ1-6; the D is unclear. The CDR3 has 13 amino acids. The V gene lost 0 bases and the J gene lost 9 bases, with 6 bases spanning the gap. Looked up from germline, CDR1 is SNHLY and CDR2 is FYNNEI. In nucleotides, the CDR3 is TGTGCCAGCAGTGAAGCGTTTTCTTCACCCCTCCACTTT. This gives the protein CASSEAFSSPLHF.

This chain connects TRBV19 to TRBJ2-7, with no clear D. The CDR3 sequence is 13 residues long. From germline, CDR1 is LNHDA and CDR2 SQIVND (reference sequence). Between the trimmed V and J ends, which lost 8 bases and 4 bases, there was a span of 15 bases. Here the CDR3 DNA reads TGTGCCAGTTCAGAAGCAGGAAAATACGAGCAGTACTTC. Protein product: CASSEAGKYEQYF.

This rearrangement joins TRBV6-4 to TRBJ1-2, with TRBD1 as a possible D gene (6 bases). The CDR3 contains 12 residues. Germline assignment: CDR1 MRHNA and CDR2 SNTAGT. Trimming removed 7 bases at V and 4 bases at J, with 10 bases between. CDR3 in DNA: TGTGCCAGCAAGGGGGACGGCTATGGCTACACCTTC. Amino acid sequence: CASKGDGYGYTF.

V and J are TRBV5-1 and TRBJ1-4; 9 bases are a match to TRBD1. Germline V lookup: CDR1 SGHRS, CDR2 YFSETQ. This CDR3 is built from 15 residues. V lost 4 bases to trimming and J lost 11 bases; unmatched junction nucleotides: 12. The CDR3 nucleotides are TGCGCCAGCAGCGCCACCGGGACAGGGATGAGGAAACTGTTTTTT. Translation: CASSATGTGMRKLFF.

J is TRBJ2-3 and V is TRBV9; the match to TRBD2 covers 13 bases. Germline loops: CDR1 SGDLS, CDR2 YYNGEE. This CDR3 has 16 amino acids. The V and J ends lost 3 bases and 1 base, in that order; junction bases with no gene match: 2. The CDR3 DNA follows: TGTGCCAGCAGCGGGACTAGCGGGAGTGGCACAGATACGCAGTATTTT. Translation gives CASSGTSGSGTDTQYF.

This sequence joins TRBV5-1 and TRBJ2-2, with D maybe TRBD1 (6 bases). The V gene's germline CDR1 is SGHRS and CDR2 YFSETQ. CDR3 length: 15 amino acids. Trimming stripped 5 bases from V and 0 bases from J, with 11 bases between. DNA of the CDR3: TGCGCCAGCAGGGAAGGGACACCGAACACCGGGGAGCTGTTTTTT. It translates to CASREGTPNTGELFF.

This clone has just one count. This chain uses TRBV3-1 (or the pseudogene TRBV3-2) with TRBJ2-3, with 10 bases lining up with TRBD2. The CDR3 is made up of 14 amino acids. J was trimmed by 4 bases and V by 4 bases; bases with no gene match: 2. Germline V gene sequence: CDR1 LGHDT, CDR2 YNNKEL (reference sequence). Written as DNA, the CDR3 is TGTGCCAGCAGCCGAGCGGGAGGGGCAGATACGCAGTATTTT. It yields the protein CASSRAGGADTQYF.

V gene TRBV28 combines with J gene TRBJ2-7, with TRBD1 matching over 10 bases. J gave up 3 bases and V 7 bases, and 15 bases lay outside the gene matches. Looked up from germline, CDR1 is MDHEN and CDR2 is SYDVKM. The CDR3 consists of 17 residues. The CDR3 nucleotides are TGTGCCAGCACCCAAGGGGGCGGGACAGGGGCATTCTACGAGCAGTACTTC. It translates to CASTQGGGTGAFYEQYF.

The V and J genes are TRBV7-3 and TRBJ2-2; 7 bases align to TRBD2. Looked up from germline, CDR1 is SGHTA and CDR2 is FQGTGA. The trim removed 5 bases at V and 2 bases at J, leaving 8 bases unmatched. CDR3 length equals 16 residues. The CDR3, as DNA: TGTGCCAGCAGCCCTACTGCGGGAGCTAACACCGGGGAGCTGTTTTTT. It is translated as CASSPTAGANTGELFF.

The V and J genes are TRBV10-3 and TRBJ1-5; 9 bases align to TRBD1. The J segment lost 7 bases and the V segment lost 3 bases, leaving 13 bases of the junction unmatched. Germline V gene lookup returns CDR1 ENHRY and CDR2 SYGVKD. CDR3 size: 17 residues. The DNA of the CDR3 is TGTGCCATCAGTGATATAACCGGGACAGGGAGGCGCCAGCCCCAGCATTTT. Protein: CAISDITGTGRRQPQHF.

V and J are TRBV5-1 and TRBJ2-7; tentatively, D is TRBD2 (6 bases). The germline gives CDR1 SGHRS, CDR2 YFSETQ. The ends were cut back, 2 bases at V and 0 bases at J, with 9 bases in the middle. The CDR3 consists of 14 residues. This CDR3 reads CASSFELASYEQYF. The CDR3 coding sequence is TGCGCCAGCAGCTTCGAACTAGCCTCCTACGAGCAGTACTTC.

The V call is TRBV10-3, the J call TRBJ1-1; 7 positions agree with TRBD1. CDR1 ENHRY and CDR2 SYGVKD come from the germline V gene. After removal of 6 bases from V and 6 bases from J, the junction contained 4 bases not matched to a gene. The CDR3 spans 12 residues. The CDR3 region is CAIRGTVPEAFF. The CDR3 DNA follows: TGTGCCATCAGGGGGACAGTACCTGAAGCTTTCTTT.

The chain combines TRBV11-2 with TRBJ1-1; no clear D gene. V lost 5 bases to trimming and J lost 0 bases, with 13 bases between them. The CDR3 spans 15 residues. The germline gives CDR1 SGHAT, CDR2 FQNNGV. CDR3 nucleotides: TGTGCCAGCAGCGCCTCTATAAGAATGAACACTGAAGCTTTCTTT. Its protein product is CASSASIRMNTEAFF.

The rearrangement joins TRBV6-1 to TRBJ2-7, with TRBD1 matching over 7 bases. CDR3 length: 15 residues. Germline values: CDR1 MNHNS, CDR2 SASEGT. V gave up 3 bases and J gave up 5 bases; unmatched junction bases: 10. The CDR3 bases are TGTGCCAGCAGTGACCGACAGGGTGGGGTCCACGAGCAGTACTTC. Translated, it gives CASSDRQGGVHEQYF.

The chain joins TRBV5-1 to TRBJ1-1; 7 bases align to TRBD1. The CDR3 extends over 13 amino acids. Germline CDR1 reads SGHRS; CDR2 reads YFSETQ. Trimming cost V 4 bases and J 5 bases; bases outside gene matches: 5. The CDR3: CASSTTGETEAFF. The CDR3 bases are TGCGCCAGCAGCACTACAGGGGAAACTGAAGCTTTCTTT.

The rearrangement joins TRBV4-3 to TRBJ1-4; D might be TRBD1 (5 bases). CDR1 and CDR2 (germline): LGHNA, YSLEER. The V end lost 0 bases, the J end lost 8 bases, and 16 bases lay between the germline ends. The CDR3 spans 16 residues. CDR3 loop: CASSQDTGVGSEKLFF. CDR3 sequence (DNA): TGCGCCAGCAGCCAAGATACGGGGGTGGGGAGCGAAAAACTGTTTTTT.

The rearrangement uses TRBV5-1 and TRBJ2-3; 7 bases match TRBD2. Trimming cost V 0 bases and J 0 bases; bases outside gene matches: 1. The CDR3 has 15 amino acids. Germline lookup yields CDR1 SGHRS and CDR2 YFSETQ. Here the CDR3 reads CASSLGGSSTDTQYF. The CDR3 DNA reads TGCGCCAGCAGCTTGGGCGGGAGTAGCACAGATACGCAGTATTTT.

This clone was counted a single time. The chain employs TRBV27 and TRBJ2-7; 9 bases are a match to TRBD2. After removal of 8 bases from V and 0 bases from J, the junction contained 2 bases not matched to a gene. CDR3 length: 13 residues. Germline loops: CDR1 MNHEY, CDR2 SMNVEV (reference sequence). CDR3 coding DNA: TGTGCCAGCGCGGGGGGGAGCTCCTACGAGCAGTACTTC. This encodes CASAGGSSYEQYF.

The J gene is TRBJ2-7, the V gene TRBV19, with TRBD1 as a possible D gene (6 bases). Germline loops: CDR1 LNHDA, CDR2 SQIVND (reference sequence). This CDR3 is built from 14 residues. V was trimmed by 5 bases and J by 3 bases, leaving 14 bases between them. DNA of the CDR3: TGTGCCAGTAGTCCCAGGACAGAGAGCTACGAGCAGTACTTC. This codes for CASSPRTESYEQYF.

CDR3 protein: CAWTKSSGGIRETQYF. The CDR3 bases are TGTGCCTGGACTAAGTCTAGCGGGGGGATCAGAGAGACCCAGTACTTC. This chain uses TRBV30 with TRBJ2-5, with TRBD2 matching 11 bases. Germline V CDR1 and CDR2: GTSNPN, SVGIG (reference sequence). This CDR3 is built from 16 residues. V lost 4 bases and J lost 4; bases outside the gene matches: 11. The complete variable domain, with remaining parts taken from reference TRBV30 and TRBJ2-5, reads SQTIHQWPATLVQPVGSPLSLECTVEGTSNPNLYWYRQAAGRGLQLLFYSVGIGQISSEVPQNLSASRPQDRQFILSSKKLLLSDSGFYLCAWTKSSGGIRETQYFGPGTRLLVL.